Following are 28 T cell receptor beta chains from one sample sequenced in a study of glioma-infiltrating T cells after dendritic cell vaccination. Assay: immunoSEQ multiplex PCR; the TCRdb copy retains only in-frame clones and omits some. The sample gives over 90,000 clones, over 75% of which show up once; around 3% is in the top ten. The sequencing here drew on blood, taken before dendritic cell vaccination. Receptors originate from a human donor with glioblastoma.

V gene TRBV27 combines with J gene TRBJ2-5, with 13 nucleotides matching TRBD2. The trim removed 2 bases at V and 4 bases at J, leaving 4 bases unmatched. CDR1 MNHEY and CDR2 SMNVEV come from the germline V gene (reference sequence). This CDR3 contains 16 residues. The CDR3 DNA sequence: TGTGCCAGCAGTTTAATACTAGCGGGGGGGATAGAGACCCAGTACTTC. This translates into CASSLILAGGIETQYF.

The rearrangement joins TRBV7-9 to TRBJ1-2, with D unclear. Deletions cut 5 bases from V and 3 bases from J, with 13 bases between. Germline V gene lookup returns CDR1 SEHNR and CDR2 FQNEAQ (reference sequence). This CDR3 has 14 residues. CDR3 nucleotides: TGTGCCAGCAGCCCAAAGTCGGTCGACTATGGCTACACCTTC. This sequence encodes CASSPKSVDYGYTF.

This clone was observed a few times. The CDR3 spells CASRYRDDEKLFF. The CDR3 DNA follows: TGCGCCAGCCGCTACAGGGACGATGAAAAACTGTTTTTT. J is TRBJ1-4 and V is TRBV5-1; a possible D gene is TRBD1 (6 bases). Between the trimmed V and J ends, which lost 7 bases and 6 bases, there was a span of 13 bases. CDR3 length: 13 residues. CDR1 SGHRS and CDR2 YFSETQ come from the germline V gene.

The V gene is TRBV5-1, the J gene TRBJ2-7, with D maybe TRBD1 (5 bases). The CDR3 runs to 15 residues. Looked up from germline, CDR1 is SGHRS and CDR2 is YFSETQ. V was pared by 4 bases and J by 0 bases, with 14 bases between. CDR3 region: CASSGPDTGSYEQYF. In DNA form, the CDR3 reads TGCGCCAGCAGCGGGCCGGACACTGGCTCCTACGAGCAGTACTTC.

This sequence joins TRBV5-1 and TRBJ2-7; the match to TRBD1 covers 8 bases. Germline CDR1 is SGHRS and CDR2 is YFSETQ. CDR3 size: 15 residues. V dropped 2 bases and J dropped 0; count of bases not matched to a gene: 4. For the CDR3, the DNA is TGCGCCAGCAGCTTTGAGACAGGGGCCTCCTACGAGCAGTACTTC. It encodes CASSFETGASYEQYF.

This sequence joins TRBV5-6 and TRBJ1-5; perhaps TRBD1 as D (6 bases). The ends were cut back, 4 bases at V and 4 bases at J, with 21 bases in the middle. CDR3 length equals 17 residues. Germline-derived CDR1 and CDR2 are SGHDT and YYEEEE. The CDR3 DNA sequence: TGTGCCAGCAGCCGAACGGGGGGCCCAGGGTGGAATCAGCCCCAGCATTTT. This gives the protein CASSRTGGPGWNQPQHF.

The chain carries TRBV19 and TRBJ2-5; D gene uncertain. CDR1 and CDR2 (germline): LNHDA, SQIVND (reference sequence). Trimming removed 5 bases from V and 5 bases from J, with 12 bases in between. The CDR3 runs 13 residues. DNA for the CDR3: TGTGCCAGTAGTTACGACATTGAGGAGACCCAGTACTTC. Amino acid sequence: CASSYDIEETQYF.

This clone was detected a few times. The V and J genes are TRBV2 and TRBJ2-6; D might be TRBD2 (5 bases). The CDR3 has 13 amino acids. Trimming pared 9 bases from V and 4 bases from J, leaving 10 bases between. Germline CDR1 is SNHLY and CDR2 is FYNNEI. For the CDR3, the DNA is TGTGCCAGGTGGACTTCAGGGGCCAACGTCCTGACTTTC. It encodes CARWTSGANVLTF.

The chain is built from TRBV10-3 and TRBJ2-3; 7 bases align to TRBD1. CDR3 size: 14 residues. V shed 10 bases and J 2 bases; nucleotides not matched to a gene: 9. CDR1 and CDR2 (germline): ENHRY, SYGVKD. CDR3 nucleotide sequence: TGTGCCACCCTTACAGGGGAAGACACAGATACGCAGTATTTT. Protein product: CATLTGEDTDTQYF.

V is TRBV28 and J is TRBJ2-5, with D tentatively TRBD2 (5 bases). V lost 3 bases to trimming and J lost 5 bases, with 10 bases between them. Germline assignment: CDR1 MDHEN and CDR2 SYDVKM. This CDR3 has 13 residues. The CDR3 nucleotides are TGTGCCAGCAGTTTTTCCGGGGTGGAGACCCAGTACTTC. This codes for CASSFSGVETQYF.

The rearrangement links TRBV4-3 to TRBJ1-3; tentative D call: TRBD1 (5 bases). The CDR3 is 20 amino acids. The V and J ends lost 0 bases and 0 bases respectively, with 21 bases between them. The germline CDR1 and CDR2 sequences are LGHNA and YSLEER. The chain's CDR3 is CASSQDTERGIYYSGNTIYF. Written as DNA, the CDR3 is TGCGCCAGCAGCCAAGATACCGAACGGGGGATATACTACTCTGGAAACACCATATATTTT.

The V and J genes are TRBV21-1 and TRBJ2-7; the table's D call, TRBD1, was not checked against the DNA. TRBV21-1 is a recognized pseudogene. The CDR3 runs to 16 residues. The CDR3 reads CARKDPGQGARVEQYF. Here the CDR3 DNA reads TGTGCCAGGAAGGATCCGGGACAGGGGGCTCGGGTCGAGCAGTACTTC.

This chain uses TRBV30 with TRBJ2-2; 9 bases match TRBD1. CDR1 and CDR2 from the germline V gene are GTSNPN and SVGIG (reference sequence). The V and J ends lost 3 bases and 6 bases, in that order; junction bases with no gene match: 20. This CDR3 spans 19 amino acids. The CDR3 bases are TGTGCCTGGAGCAGACAGGGGGGACTCAGCACGAGGTCCGCCGGGGAGCTGTTTTTT. As protein: CAWSRQGGLSTRSAGELFF.

The chain employs TRBV5-1 and TRBJ1-3; no clear D gene. The germline gives CDR1 SGHRS, CDR2 YFSETQ. The CDR3 has 14 residues. Trimming took 3 bases from V and 0 from J, leaving 7 bases between them. The CDR3 region is CASSSGGSGNTIYF. As DNA, the CDR3 is TGCGCCAGCAGCTCGGGAGGCTCTGGAAACACCATATATTTT.

The gene calls are TRBV6-1 and TRBJ2-1; 10 positions agree with TRBD2. V shed 1 base, J shed 5 bases, and the junction held 2 bases outside the gene matches. The CDR3 spans 15 residues. Germline assignment: CDR1 MNHNS and CDR2 SASEGT. CDR3 amino acids: CASSEGLAGDNEQFF. Written as DNA, the CDR3 is TGTGCCAGCAGTGAAGGGCTAGCGGGGGACAATGAGCAGTTCTTC.

V is TRBV21-1 and J is TRBJ1-5; the listed D gene, TRBD1, was not tested against the DNA. TRBV21-1 is a pseudogene locus. The CDR3 is made up of 15 amino acids. The CDR3 spells CASSKGGQGGQPQHF. CDR3 nucleotide sequence: TGTGCCAGCAGCAAAGGCGGACAGGGAGGTCAGCCCCAGCATTTT.

The chain carries TRBV6-6 and TRBJ2-3; TRBD2 agrees at 7 bases. J lost 4 bases, V lost 0 bases, and 7 bases had no gene match. CDR3 length equals 16 residues. Germline values: CDR1 MNHNY, CDR2 SVGAGI (reference sequence). The CDR3: CASSYSASGGADTQYF. Here the CDR3 DNA reads TGTGCCAGCAGTTACTCGGCTAGCGGTGGCGCAGATACGCAGTATTTT.

The chain links TRBV25-1 to TRBJ2-3; 8 nucleotides align to TRBD2. The V gene's germline CDR1 is MGHDK and CDR2 SYGVNS. The CDR3 spans 18 residues. Trimming took 5 bases from V and 0 from J; bases not matched to a gene: 13. CDR3 protein: CASSPLGGRSTSTDTQYF. The DNA for the CDR3 is TGTGCCAGCAGTCCCCTAGGCGGGAGGTCAACTAGCACAGATACGCAGTATTTT.

The V and J genes are TRBV9 and TRBJ1-2; D is possibly TRBD1 (6 bases). The CDR3 is made up of 15 amino acids. The V gene lost 2 bases and the J gene lost 1 base, with 12 bases spanning the gap. CDR1 and CDR2 (germline): SGDLS, YYNGEE. The CDR3 region has the DNA TGTGCCAGCAGCGTTCGGACAGAACTTAACTATGGCTACACCTTC. As protein: CASSVRTELNYGYTF.

This clone was counted a few times. The V gene is TRBV6-1, the J gene TRBJ2-7, with TRBD2 identical over 8 bases. The V gene end was trimmed by 2 bases and the J gene end by 3 bases; junction bases not matched to a gene: 6. This CDR3 has 15 residues. From germline, CDR1 is MNHNS and CDR2 SASEGT. The DNA of the CDR3 is TGTGCCAGCAGTGAACGGCCCGGGGGGGTCTACGAGCAGTACTTC. Its translation: CASSERPGGVYEQYF.

This CDR3 reads CASSHGGSSPYGYTF. DNA of the CDR3: TGTGCCAGCAGTCACGGGGGGTCGAGCCCCTATGGCTACACCTTC. The V and J genes are TRBV6-5 and TRBJ1-2; weak D call: TRBD1 (5 bases). There are 15 residues in the CDR3. Looked up from germline, CDR1 is MNHEY and CDR2 is SVGAGI. Trimming stripped 5 bases from V and 4 bases from J, with 17 bases between.

The chain recombines TRBV6-5 with TRBJ1-2, with 7 positions matching TRBD1. The CDR3 sequence is 12 residues long. The V segment lost 5 bases and the J segment 6 bases; nucleotides outside the gene matches: 3. Germline-derived CDR1 and CDR2 are MNHEY and SVGAGI. This chain's CDR3 is CASSPQGHGYTF. The CDR3 bases are TGTGCCAGCAGTCCACAGGGGCATGGCTACACCTTC.

The chain recombines TRBV5-1 with TRBJ2-3; D is undetermined. Between the trimmed V and J ends, which lost 1 base and 0 bases, there was a span of 6 bases. Per the germline V gene, CDR1 is SGHRS and CDR2 is YFSETQ. The CDR3 runs 14 residues. CDR3 loop: CASSLSTSTDTQYF. The CDR3 nucleotides read TGCGCCAGCAGCTTGTCTACTAGCACAGATACGCAGTATTTT.

The rearrangement uses TRBV6-5 and TRBJ2-3; a weak D match, TRBD2 (5 bases). The CDR3 extends over 13 amino acids. The V end lost 2 bases, the J end lost 6 bases, and 9 bases lay between the germline ends. Germline loops: CDR1 MNHEY, CDR2 SVGAGI. The CDR3 nucleotides read TGTGCCAGCAGTTACATCTCGGGGGATACGCAGTATTTT. Translated, it gives CASSYISGDTQYF.

This chain connects TRBV5-1 to TRBJ2-5, with a possible D match to TRBD2 (5 bases). V lost 0 bases to trimming and J lost 5 bases, with 11 bases between them. The CDR3 totals 14 residues. Germline V gene lookup returns CDR1 SGHRS and CDR2 YFSETQ. The CDR3 loop is CASSLGLADETQYF. CDR3 nucleotides: TGCGCCAGCAGCTTGGGTCTAGCAGATGAGACCCAGTACTTC.

V and J are TRBV18 and TRBJ1-2; 10 bases are shared with TRBD1. V was pared by 3 bases and J by 6 bases, with 10 bases of the junction left unmatched. This CDR3 comprises 16 residues. Per germline, CDR1 KGHSH and CDR2 LQKENI. CDR3 amino acids: CASSPSGTGARDGYTF. Written as DNA, the CDR3 is TGTGCCAGCTCACCGTCCGGGACAGGGGCGCGGGATGGCTACACCTTC.

J is TRBJ2-1 and V is TRBV5-1; 16 nucleotides agree with TRBD2. Germline V gene sequence: CDR1 SGHRS, CDR2 YFSETQ. Unmatched junction bases numbered 9, after V lost 0 bases and J lost 9 bases. The CDR3 contains 18 residues. The CDR3 protein is CASSLAPGLAGGSSEQFF. In nucleotides, the CDR3 is TGCGCCAGCAGCTTGGCCCCGGGACTAGCGGGAGGGAGTAGTGAGCAGTTCTTC. The variable domain in full, with the rest retrieved from reference TRBV5-1 and TRBJ2-1, is KAGVTQTPRYLIKTRGQQVTLSCSPISGHRSVSWYQQTPGQGLQFLFEYFSETQRNKGNFPGRFSGRQFSNSRSEMNVSTLELGDSALYLCASSLAPGLAGGSSEQFFGPGTRLTVL.

The chain uses TRBV7-2 and TRBJ2-7; 7 bases are shared with TRBD2. Per the germline V gene, CDR1 is SGHTA and CDR2 is FQGNSA. The length of the CDR3 is 14 residues. The V segment lost 1 base and the J segment 7 bases; nucleotides outside the gene matches: 7. CDR3 amino acids: CASSLGTAGGEQYF. CDR3 bases: TGTGCCAGCAGCTTAGGAACAGCCGGGGGGGAGCAGTACTTC. Variable domain in full (rest from reference TRBV7-2 and TRBJ2-7): GAGVSQSPSNKVTEKGKDVELRCDPISGHTALYWYRQSLGQGLEFLIYFQGNSAPDKSGLPSDRFSAERTGGSVSTLTIQRTQQEDSAVYLCASSLGTAGGEQYFGPGTRLTVT.